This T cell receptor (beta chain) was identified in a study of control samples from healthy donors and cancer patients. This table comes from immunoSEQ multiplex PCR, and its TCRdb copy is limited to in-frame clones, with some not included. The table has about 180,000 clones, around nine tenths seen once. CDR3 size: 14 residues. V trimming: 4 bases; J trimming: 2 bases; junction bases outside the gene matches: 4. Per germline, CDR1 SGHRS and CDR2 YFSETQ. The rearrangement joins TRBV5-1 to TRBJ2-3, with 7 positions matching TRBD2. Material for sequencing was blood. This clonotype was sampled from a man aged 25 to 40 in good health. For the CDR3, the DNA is TGCGCCAGCAGCCGGGGACTACCCACAGATACGCAGTATTTT. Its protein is CASSRGLPTDTQYF.